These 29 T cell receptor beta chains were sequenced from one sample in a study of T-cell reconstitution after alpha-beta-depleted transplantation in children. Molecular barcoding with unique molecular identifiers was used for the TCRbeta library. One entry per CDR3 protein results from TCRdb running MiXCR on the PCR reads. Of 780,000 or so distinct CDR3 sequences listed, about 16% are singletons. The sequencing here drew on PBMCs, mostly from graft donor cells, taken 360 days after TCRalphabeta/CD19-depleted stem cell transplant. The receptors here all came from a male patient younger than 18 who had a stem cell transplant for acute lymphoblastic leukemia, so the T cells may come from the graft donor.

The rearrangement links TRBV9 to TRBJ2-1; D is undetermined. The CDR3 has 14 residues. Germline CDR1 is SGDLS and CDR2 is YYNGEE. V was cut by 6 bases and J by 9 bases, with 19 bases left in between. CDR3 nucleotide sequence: TGTGCCAGCACCCTGGGCCGGTTAAACGGTGAGCAGTTCTTC. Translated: CASTLGRLNGEQFF.

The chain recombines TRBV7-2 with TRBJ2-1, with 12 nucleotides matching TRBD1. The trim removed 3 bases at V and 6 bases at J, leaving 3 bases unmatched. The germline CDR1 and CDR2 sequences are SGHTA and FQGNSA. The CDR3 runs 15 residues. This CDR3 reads CASSFGTGGGNEQFF. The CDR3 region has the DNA TGTGCCAGCAGCTTCGGGACAGGGGGCGGCAATGAGCAGTTCTTC.

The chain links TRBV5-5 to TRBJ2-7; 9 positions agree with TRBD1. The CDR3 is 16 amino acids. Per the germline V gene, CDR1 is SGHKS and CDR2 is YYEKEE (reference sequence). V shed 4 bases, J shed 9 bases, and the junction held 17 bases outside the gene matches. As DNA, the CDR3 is TGTGCCAGCAGCCAATTGAAGGGGACAGGGTACCCCGCGCAGTACTTC. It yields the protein CASSQLKGTGYPAQYF.

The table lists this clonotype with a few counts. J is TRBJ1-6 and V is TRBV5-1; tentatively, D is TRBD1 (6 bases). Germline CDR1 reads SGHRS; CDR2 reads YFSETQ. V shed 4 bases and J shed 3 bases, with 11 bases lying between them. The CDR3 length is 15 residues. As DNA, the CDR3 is TGCGCCAGCAGCCTAGGACAGCTCTATAATTCACCCCTCCACTTT. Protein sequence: CASSLGQLYNSPLHF.

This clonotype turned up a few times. DNA of the CDR3: TGTGCCAGCAGTTTTGGTCTAGCGTGGAATGAGCAGTTCTTC. Translating it yields CASSFGLAWNEQFF. This rearrangement joins TRBV12-3 or TRBV12-4 to TRBJ2-1; tentative D call: TRBD2 (6 bases). The V gene lost 3 bases and the J gene lost 7 bases, with 13 bases spanning the gap. This CDR3 region has 14 residues.

DNA for the CDR3: TGCAGTGCTAGGGACAGGCGGCGCACTGAAGCTTTCTTT. Translating gives CSARDRRRTEAFF. This chain connects TRBV20-1 to TRBJ1-1, with TRBD1 matching 7 bases. V dropped 3 bases and J dropped 4; count of bases not matched to a gene: 5. In germline, CDR1 is DFQATT, CDR2 SNEGSKA (reference sequence). The CDR3 runs to 13 residues.

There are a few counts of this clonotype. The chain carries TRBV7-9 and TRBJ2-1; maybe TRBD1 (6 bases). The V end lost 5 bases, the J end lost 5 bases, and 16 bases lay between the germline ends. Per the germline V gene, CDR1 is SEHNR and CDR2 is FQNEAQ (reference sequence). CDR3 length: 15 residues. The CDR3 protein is CASSPGTRANNEQFF. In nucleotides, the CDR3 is TGTGCCAGCAGCCCCGGGACACGGGCGAACAATGAGCAGTTCTTC.

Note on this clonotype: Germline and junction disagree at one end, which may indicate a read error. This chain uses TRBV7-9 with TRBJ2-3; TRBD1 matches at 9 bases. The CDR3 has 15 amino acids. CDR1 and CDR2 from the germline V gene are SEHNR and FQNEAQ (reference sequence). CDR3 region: CASSLRTGEADTQFF. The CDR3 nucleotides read TGTGCCAGCAGCCTGAGGACAGGGGAGGCAGATACGCAGTTTTTT.

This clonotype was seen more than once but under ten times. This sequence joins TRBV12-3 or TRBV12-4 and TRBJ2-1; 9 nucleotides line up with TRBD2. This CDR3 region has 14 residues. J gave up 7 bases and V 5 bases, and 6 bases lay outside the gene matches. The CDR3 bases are TGTGCCAGCAGTCCCCGGCGGGGGGGGAATGAGCAGTTCTTC. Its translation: CASSPRRGGNEQFF.

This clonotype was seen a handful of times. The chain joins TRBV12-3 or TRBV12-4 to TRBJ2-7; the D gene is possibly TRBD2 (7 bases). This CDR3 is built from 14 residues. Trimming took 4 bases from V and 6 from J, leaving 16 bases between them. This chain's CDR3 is CASSSGGGGGEQYF. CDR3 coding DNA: TGTGCCAGCAGTTCCGGAGGGGGGGGTGGCGAGCAGTACTTC.

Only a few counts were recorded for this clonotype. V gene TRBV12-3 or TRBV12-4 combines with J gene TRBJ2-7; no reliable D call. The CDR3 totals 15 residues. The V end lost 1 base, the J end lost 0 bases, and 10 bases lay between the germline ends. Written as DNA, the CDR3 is TGTGCCAGCAGTTTAGTGTCTTCAAACTCCTACGAGCAGTACTTC. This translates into CASSLVSSNSYEQYF.

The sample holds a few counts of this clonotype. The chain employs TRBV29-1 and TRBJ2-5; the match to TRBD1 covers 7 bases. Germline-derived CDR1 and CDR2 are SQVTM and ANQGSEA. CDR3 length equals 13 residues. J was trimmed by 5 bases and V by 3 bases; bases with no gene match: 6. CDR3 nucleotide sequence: TGCAGCGTTGATCTACAGGGGACCGAGACCCAGTACTTC. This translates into CSVDLQGTETQYF. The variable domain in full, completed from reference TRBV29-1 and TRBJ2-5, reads SAVISQKPSRDICQRGTSLTIQCQVDSQVTMMFWYRQQPGQSLTLIATANQGSEATYESGFVIDKFPISRPNLTFSTLTVSNMSPEDSSIYLCSVDLQGTETQYFGPGTRLLVL.

The DNA for the CDR3 is TGTGCCACCGCCGGGCTCAACACCGGGGAGCTGTTTTTT. It translates to CATAGLNTGELFF. The chain uses TRBV6-1 and TRBJ2-2; no firm D call. Germline assignment: CDR1 MNHNS and CDR2 SASEGT. The CDR3 spans 13 residues. V lost 10 bases and J 2 bases, leaving 11 bases between the germline ends.

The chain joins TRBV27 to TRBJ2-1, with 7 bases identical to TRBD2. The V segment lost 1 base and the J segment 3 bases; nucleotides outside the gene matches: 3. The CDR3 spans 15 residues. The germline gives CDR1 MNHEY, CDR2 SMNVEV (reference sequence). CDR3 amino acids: CASSLWGGNYNEQFF. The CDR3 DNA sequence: TGTGCCAGCAGTTTATGGGGGGGAAACTACAATGAGCAGTTCTTC.

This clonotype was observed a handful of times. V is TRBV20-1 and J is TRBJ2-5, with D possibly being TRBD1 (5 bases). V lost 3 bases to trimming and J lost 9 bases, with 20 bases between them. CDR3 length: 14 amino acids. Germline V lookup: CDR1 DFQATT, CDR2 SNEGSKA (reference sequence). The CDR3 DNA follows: TGCAGTGCTAGGGGTGGGGCGGAAAATGGAGCCCAGTACTTC. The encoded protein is CSARGGAENGAQYF.

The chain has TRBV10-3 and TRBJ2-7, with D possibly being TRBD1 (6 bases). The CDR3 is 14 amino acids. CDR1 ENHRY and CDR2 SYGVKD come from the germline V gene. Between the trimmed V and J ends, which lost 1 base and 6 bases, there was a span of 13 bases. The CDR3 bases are TGTGCCATCAGTGAGTTGGTGGGGGCGGGCGAGCAGTACTTC. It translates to CAISELVGAGEQYF.

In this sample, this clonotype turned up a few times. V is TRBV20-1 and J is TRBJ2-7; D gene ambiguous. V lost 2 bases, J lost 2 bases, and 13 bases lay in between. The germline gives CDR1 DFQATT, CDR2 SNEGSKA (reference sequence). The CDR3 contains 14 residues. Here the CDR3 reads CSARSALTPYEQYF. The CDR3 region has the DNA TGCAGTGCTAGATCCGCTCTTACCCCCTACGAGCAGTACTTC.

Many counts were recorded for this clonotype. This CDR3 is CASSLSRVSYGSYNEQFF. Written as DNA, the CDR3 is TGTGCCAGCAGCTTAAGCCGGGTTAGTTATGGATCCTACAATGAGCAGTTCTTC. This chain uses TRBV7-3 with TRBJ2-1; D gene uncertain. Per the germline V gene, CDR1 is SGHTA and CDR2 is FQGTGA. The CDR3 has 18 residues. V was clipped by 1 base and J by 1 base, with 17 bases between them.

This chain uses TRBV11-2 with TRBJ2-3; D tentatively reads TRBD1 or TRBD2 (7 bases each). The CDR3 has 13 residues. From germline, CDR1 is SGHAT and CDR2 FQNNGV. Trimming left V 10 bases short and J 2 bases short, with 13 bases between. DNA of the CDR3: TGTGCCACCAGGGGGGGTATCACAGATACGCAGTATTTT. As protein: CATRGGITDTQYF.

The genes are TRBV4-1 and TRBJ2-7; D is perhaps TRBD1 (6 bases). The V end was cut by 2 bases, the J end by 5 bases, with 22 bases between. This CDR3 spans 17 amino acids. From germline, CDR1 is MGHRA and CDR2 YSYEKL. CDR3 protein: CASSQPLVQGMGNEQYF. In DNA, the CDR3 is TGCGCCAGCAGCCAACCCTTGGTACAGGGAATGGGCAACGAGCAGTACTTC.

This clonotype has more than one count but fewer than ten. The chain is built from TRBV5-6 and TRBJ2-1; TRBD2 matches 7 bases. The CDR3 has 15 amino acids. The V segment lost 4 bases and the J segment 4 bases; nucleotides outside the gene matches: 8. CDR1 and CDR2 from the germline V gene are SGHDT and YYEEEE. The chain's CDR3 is CASSRGLGWYNEQFF. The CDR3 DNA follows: TGTGCCAGCAGCCGCGGACTAGGATGGTACAATGAGCAGTTCTTC.

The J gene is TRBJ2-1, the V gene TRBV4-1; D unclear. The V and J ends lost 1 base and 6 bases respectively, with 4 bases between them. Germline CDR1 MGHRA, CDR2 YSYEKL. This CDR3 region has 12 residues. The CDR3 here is CASSQGFNEQFF. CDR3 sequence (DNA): TGCGCCAGCAGCCAAGGGTTCAATGAGCAGTTCTTC.

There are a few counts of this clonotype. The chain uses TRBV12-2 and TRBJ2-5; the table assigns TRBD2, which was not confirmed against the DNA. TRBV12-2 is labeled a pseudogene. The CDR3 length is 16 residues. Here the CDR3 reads CASRLGSWLNQETQYF. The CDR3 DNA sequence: TGTGCAAGTCGCCTCGGGAGTTGGCTAAACCAAGAGACCCAGTACTTC.

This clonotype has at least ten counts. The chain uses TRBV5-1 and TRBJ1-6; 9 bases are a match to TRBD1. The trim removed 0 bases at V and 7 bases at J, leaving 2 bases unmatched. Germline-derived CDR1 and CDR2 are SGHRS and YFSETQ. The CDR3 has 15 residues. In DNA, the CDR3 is TGCGCCAGCAGCTTGGCCGGGACAGGGAATTCACCCCTCCACTTT. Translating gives CASSLAGTGNSPLHF.

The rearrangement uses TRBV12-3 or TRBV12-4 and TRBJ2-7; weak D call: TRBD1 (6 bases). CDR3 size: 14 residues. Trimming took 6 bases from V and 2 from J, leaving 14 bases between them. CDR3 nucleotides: TGTGCCAGCAGCAGAGCAGGGGCCACCTACGAGCAGTACTTC. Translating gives CASSRAGATYEQYF.

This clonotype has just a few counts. CDR3 coding DNA: TGCAGCGTCTCCGGGACAGCTTTCTACGAGCAGTACTTC. Protein: CSVSGTAFYEQYF. This chain joins TRBV29-1 and TRBJ2-7; 7 nucleotides match TRBD1. Trimming took 6 bases from V and 3 from J; bases not matched to a gene: 8. Germline V CDR1 and CDR2: SQVTM, ANQGSEA. This CDR3 has 13 residues.

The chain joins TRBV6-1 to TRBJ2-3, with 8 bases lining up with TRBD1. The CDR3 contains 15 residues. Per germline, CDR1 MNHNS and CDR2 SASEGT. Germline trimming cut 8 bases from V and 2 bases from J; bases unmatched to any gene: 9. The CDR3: CASRLGTGHTDTQYF. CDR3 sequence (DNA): TGTGCCAGCCGCCTAGGGACAGGTCACACAGATACGCAGTATTTT.

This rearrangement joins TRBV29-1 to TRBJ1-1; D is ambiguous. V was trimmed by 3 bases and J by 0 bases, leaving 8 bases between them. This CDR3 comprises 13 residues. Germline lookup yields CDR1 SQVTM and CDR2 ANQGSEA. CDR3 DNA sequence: TGCAGCGTTGATAACAGACTGAACACTGAAGCTTTCTTT. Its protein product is CSVDNRLNTEAFF.

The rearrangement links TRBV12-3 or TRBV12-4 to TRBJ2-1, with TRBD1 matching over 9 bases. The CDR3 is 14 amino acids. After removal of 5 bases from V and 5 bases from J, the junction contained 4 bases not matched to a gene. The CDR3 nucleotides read TGTGCCAGCAGTCCGACAGGGGGAAACAATGAGCAGTTCTTC. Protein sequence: CASSPTGGNNEQFF.